These T cell receptor beta chains were read from a single sample in a study of T cell changes during pregnancy in multiple sclerosis. The data were produced by immunoSEQ multiplex PCR, yet TCRdb's version contains in-frame clones alone and is incomplete. The data hold around 50,000 clones, with nearly 95% observed a single time. Sequencing used CD4+ T cells from peripheral blood mononuclear cells, obtained after pregnancy. The receptors were sampled from a female donor in good health, enrolled as a control in a pregnancy study. Each CDR3 is given with its conserved first and last residue. Fields, in order: V gene, J gene, clone size, D gene, CDR3 length, CDR3 protein, CDR3 DNA. A D gene is named only where the DNA matches it firmly. Where a row states a size, it is once, few, many or the class of an expanded clone; other rows omit it.

TRBV5-4	TRBJ2-2	-	-	14	CASSVDANTGELFF	TGTGCCAGCAGCGTAGATGCGAACACCGGGGAGCTGTTTTTT
TRBV12-5	TRBJ2-1	-	-	15	CASGLSSRSYNEQFF	TGTGCTAGTGGTTTGAGCTCCAGGTCCTACAATGAGCAGTTCTTC
TRBV5-1	TRBJ1-4	once	-	16	CASSLWGGSTNEKLFF	TGCGCCAGCAGCTTGTGGGGGGGGTCGACTAATGAAAAACTGTTTTTT
TRBV11-1	TRBJ1-4	-	-	15	CASSVTDATNEKLFF	TGTGCCAGCAGCGTTACAGATGCAACTAATGAAAAACTGTTTTTT
TRBV13	TRBJ2-3	-	-	18	CASSYNTYPGTSTDTQYF	TGTGCCAGCAGTTATAACACGTACCCAGGGACAAGCACAGATACGCAGTATTTT
TRBV7-9	TRBJ2-2	-	-	15	CASSLGTLNTGELFF	TGTGCCAGCAGCTTAGGGACACTGAACACCGGGGAGCTGTTTTTT
TRBV15	TRBJ2-7	few	TRBD1	15	CATSRGQGEAYEQYF	TGTGCCACCAGCAGAGGACAGGGGGAGGCCTACGAGCAGTACTTC
TRBV29-1	TRBJ2-2	-	TRBD2	14	CSVGSGANTGELFF	TGCAGCGTGGGGAGCGGGGCGAACACCGGGGAGCTGTTTTTT
TRBV10-3	TRBJ1-1	-	-	14	CAISGSTRGTEAFF	TGTGCCATCAGTGGAAGTACCAGGGGAACTGAAGCTTTCTTT
TRBV4-1	TRBJ2-2	-	TRBD2	18	CASSQSTSGRANTGELFF	TGCGCCAGCAGCCAATCCACTAGCGGGAGGGCGAACACCGGGGAGCTGTTTTTT
TRBV19	TRBJ2-7	-	-	14	CASSSGTGGYEQYF	TGTGCCAGTAGTTCCGGGACTGGAGGCTACGAGCAGTACTTC
TRBV10-2	TRBJ2-5	-	-	15	CASSLRTGGAKTQYF	TGCGCCAGCAGTCTGCGCACAGGGGGGGCAAAGACCCAGTACTTC
TRBV4-2	TRBJ2-1	-	-	15	CASSQTGVKNNEQFF	TGTGCCAGCAGCCAAACGGGGGTCAAGAACAATGAGCAGTTCTTC
TRBV9	TRBJ1-4	-	-	14	CASSATGGGGKLFF	TGTGCCAGCAGCGCGACCGGAGGCGGCGGAAAACTGTTTTTT
TRBV28	TRBJ2-7	-	-	13	CASSLDRVYEQYF	TGTGCCAGCAGTTTGGACAGAGTATACGAGCAGTACTTC
TRBV6-1	TRBJ1-1	-	-	11	CASSTQAEAFF	TGTGCCAGCTCTACTCAGGCTGAAGCTTTCTTT
TRBV6-1	TRBJ2-1	-	-	12	CASKPSGFRQFF	TGTGCCAGCAAACCCTCGGGGTTTCGGCAGTTCTTC
TRBV7-3	TRBJ1-2	-	TRBD1	13	CASSRDRGNGYTF	TGTGCCAGCAGCCGGGACAGGGGAAACGGCTACACCTTC
TRBV18	TRBJ1-5	once	-	15	CASSPPTLEGQPQHF	TGTGCCAGCTCACCCCCGACTCTGGAGGGTCAGCCCCAGCATTTT
TRBV7-6	TRBJ2-3	-	TRBD1	19	CASGSLGPTTGAYTDTQYF	TGTGCCAGCGGATCCCTGGGCCCAACGACAGGGGCTTACACAGATACGCAGTATTTT
TRBV5-1	TRBJ2-2	-	-	16	CASSLWMGRTPGELFF	TGCGCCAGCAGCCTCTGGATGGGGCGAACCCCCGGGGAGCTGTTTTTT
TRBV5-4	TRBJ2-7	-	TRBD2	18	CASSLANPGLAGAYEQYF	TGTGCCAGCAGCTTGGCCAACCCAGGACTAGCGGGGGCCTACGAGCAGTACTTC
TRBV18	TRBJ1-1	once	-	15	CASSPNGQFGTEAFF	TGTGCCAGCTCACCGAATGGACAGTTCGGCACTGAAGCTTTCTTT
TRBV9	TRBJ1-3	-	-	16	CASSATFGDGGNTIYF	TGTGCCAGCAGCGCCACGTTCGGGGATGGAGGAAACACCATATATTTT
TRBV6-1	TRBJ2-7	-	TRBD1	14	CASSAQGGYYEQYF	TGTGCCAGCAGTGCTCAAGGGGGCTACTACGAGCAGTACTTC
TRBV11-2	TRBJ1-2	once	-	14	CASSFWAANYGYTF	TGTGCCAGCAGCTTTTGGGCAGCTAACTATGGCTACACCTTC
TRBV18	TRBJ1-2	-	TRBD1	14	CASARTGGAEGYTF	TGTGCCAGCGCGCGGACAGGGGGCGCTGAGGGCTACACCTTC
TRBV7-9	TRBJ2-5	-	-	17	CASQARGTRAAQETQYF	TGTGCCAGCCAGGCTAGGGGGACACGGGCCGCCCAAGAGACCCAGTACTTC
TRBV7-9	TRBJ2-7	once	TRBD1	14	CASSRTGQSYEQYF	TGTGCCAGCAGCCGAACGGGACAGTCCTACGAGCAGTACTTC
TRBV27	TRBJ2-7	-	TRBD1	15	CASSLLGTGSYEQYF	TGTGCCAGCAGTTTATTAGGGACAGGGAGCTACGAGCAGTACTTC
TRBV7-2	TRBJ1-5	few	-	16	CASSTVHLSGNQPQHF	TGTGCCAGCAGCACGGTCCATCTTTCTGGCAATCAGCCCCAGCATTTT
TRBV7-9	TRBJ2-7	-	-	14	CASSLARSSYEQYF	TGTGCCAGCAGCTTAGCGCGGAGCTCCTACGAGCAGTACTTC
TRBV7-2	TRBJ2-7	-	TRBD2	17	CASSLAPGGRLSYEQYF	TGTGCCAGCAGCTTAGCCCCGGGAGGCCGCCTCTCCTACGAGCAGTACTTC
TRBV6-6	TRBJ2-2	few	-	15	CASRGGERGGGELFF	TGTGCCAGCAGGGGGGGCGAGCGGGGTGGCGGGGAGCTGTTTTTT
TRBV21-1	TRBJ1-5	-	-	13	CASSRLGHQPQHF	TGTGCCAGCAGCAGGCTTGGTCATCAGCCCCAGCATTTT
TRBV2	TRBJ2-7	-	-	15	CASSPYLFSSYEQYF	TGTGCCAGCAGTCCTTATCTTTTTAGCTCCTACGAGCAGTACTTC
TRBV5-4	TRBJ2-2	-	TRBD2	15	CASSLGGRTTGELFF	TGTGCCAGCAGCTTGGGCGGGAGGACCACCGGGGAGCTGTTTTTT
TRBV7-9	TRBJ2-1	-	TRBD2	16	CASSLHSAGGQSEQFF	TGTGCCAGCAGCTTACATTCGGCGGGAGGGCAAAGTGAGCAGTTCTTC
TRBV28	TRBJ1-1	once	TRBD1	15	CASSLRQGPNTEAFF	TGTGCCAGCAGTTTACGACAGGGTCCTAATACTGAAGCTTTCTTT
TRBV27	TRBJ1-1	-	TRBD1	15	CASSSPDRGNAEAFF	TGTGCCAGCAGTTCTCCGGACAGGGGGAACGCTGAAGCTTTCTTT
TRBV11-2	TRBJ1-5	-	TRBD1	15	CASSVGDSLYQPQHF	TGTGCCAGCAGCGTAGGGGACAGCCTTTATCAGCCCCAGCATTTT
TRBV6-6	TRBJ1-5	-	-	16	CASSYSGGLSNQPQHF	TGTGCCAGCAGTTACTCGGGGGGGCTCAGCAATCAGCCCCAGCATTTT
TRBV19	TRBJ1-5	-	-	13	CASSGGERQPQHF	TGTGCCAGTAGCGGAGGGGAAAGACAGCCCCAGCATTTT
TRBV7-2	TRBJ2-5	-	TRBD2	16	CASSPVASGDGETQYF	TGTGCCAGCAGCCCCGTGGCTAGCGGGGATGGAGAGACCCAGTACTTC
TRBV30	TRBJ2-3	-	-	17	CAWSVGGQPLGTDTQYF	TGTGCCTGGAGTGTAGGTGGACAGCCCCTAGGCACAGATACGCAGTATTTT
TRBV6-5	TRBJ2-5	once	TRBD2	14	CASRRGLVSETQYF	TGTGCCAGCAGGCGAGGACTAGTGTCAGAGACCCAGTACTTC
TRBV18	TRBJ2-2	-	TRBD1	16	CASSPGRTGGHGELFF	TGTGCCAGCTCACCAGGGCGGACAGGGGGCCACGGGGAGCTGTTTTTT
TRBV29-1	TRBJ1-1	-	TRBD1	13	CSASGGRATEAFF	TGCAGCGCTTCAGGGGGAAGGGCGACTGAAGCTTTCTTT
TRBV6-5	TRBJ1-1	-	-	13	CASRWRGNTEAFF	TGTGCCTCTCGCTGGAGGGGGAACACTGAAGCTTTCTTT
TRBV4-1	TRBJ1-2	-	-	15	CASSQALGARYGYTF	TGCGCCAGCAGCCAAGCCCTGGGGGCTCGGTATGGCTACACCTTC
TRBV6-1	TRBJ1-2	-	-	12	CASKEVAGGYTF	TGTGCCAGCAAGGAGGTTGCGGGGGGCTACACCTTC
TRBV7-2	TRBJ2-5	once	-	17	CASSTPRRVFSQETQYF	TGTGCCAGCAGCACCCCTCGGCGGGTCTTCTCCCAAGAGACCCAGTACTTC
TRBV9	TRBJ2-1	-	TRBD2	17	CASSVGTSGGKNNEQFF	TGTGCCAGCAGCGTCGGGACTAGCGGGGGTAAGAACAATGAGCAGTTCTTC
TRBV2	TRBJ1-3	-	-	13	CASTGVSGNTIYF	TGTGCCAGCACAGGGGTCTCTGGAAACACCATATATTTT
TRBV19	TRBJ1-2	-	TRBD1	14	CASSLDRGPYGYTF	TGTGCCAGTAGCCTTGACAGGGGGCCCTATGGCTACACCTTC
TRBV28	TRBJ2-3	once	TRBD2	17	CASRTSGIEHLADTQYF	TGTGCCAGCCGGACTAGCGGGATAGAGCACCTCGCAGATACGCAGTATTTT
TRBV7-3	TRBJ1-2	-	TRBD1	14	CASSPGGQGEGYTF	TGTGCCAGCAGCCCCGGGGGACAGGGTGAGGGCTACACCTTC
TRBV7-2	TRBJ1-4	once	-	14	CASSRGGINEKLFF	TGTGCCAGCAGCAGGGGGGGGATTAATGAAAAACTGTTTTTT
TRBV5-5	TRBJ2-5	-	-	15	CASSKDVTVQETQYF	TGTGCCAGCAGCAAGGACGTGACAGTTCAAGAGACCCAGTACTTC
TRBV29-1	TRBJ2-7	-	-	15	CSVESGPGGKYEQYF	TGCAGCGTAGAGTCCGGGCCAGGAGGGAAGTACGAGCAGTACTTC